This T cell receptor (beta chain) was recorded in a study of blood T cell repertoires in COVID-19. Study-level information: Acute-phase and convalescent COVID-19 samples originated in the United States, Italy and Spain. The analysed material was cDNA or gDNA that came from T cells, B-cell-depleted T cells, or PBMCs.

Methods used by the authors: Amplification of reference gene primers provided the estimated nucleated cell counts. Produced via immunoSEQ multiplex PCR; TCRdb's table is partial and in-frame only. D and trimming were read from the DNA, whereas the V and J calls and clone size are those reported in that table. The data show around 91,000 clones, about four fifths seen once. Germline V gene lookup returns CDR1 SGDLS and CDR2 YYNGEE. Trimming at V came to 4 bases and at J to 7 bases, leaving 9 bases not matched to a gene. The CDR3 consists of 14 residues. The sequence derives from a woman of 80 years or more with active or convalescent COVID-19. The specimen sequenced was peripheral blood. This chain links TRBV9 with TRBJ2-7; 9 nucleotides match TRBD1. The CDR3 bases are TGTGCCAGCAGCCCCCTACAGGGGGCGGGGGAGCAGTACTTC. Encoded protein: CASSPLQGAGEQYF.